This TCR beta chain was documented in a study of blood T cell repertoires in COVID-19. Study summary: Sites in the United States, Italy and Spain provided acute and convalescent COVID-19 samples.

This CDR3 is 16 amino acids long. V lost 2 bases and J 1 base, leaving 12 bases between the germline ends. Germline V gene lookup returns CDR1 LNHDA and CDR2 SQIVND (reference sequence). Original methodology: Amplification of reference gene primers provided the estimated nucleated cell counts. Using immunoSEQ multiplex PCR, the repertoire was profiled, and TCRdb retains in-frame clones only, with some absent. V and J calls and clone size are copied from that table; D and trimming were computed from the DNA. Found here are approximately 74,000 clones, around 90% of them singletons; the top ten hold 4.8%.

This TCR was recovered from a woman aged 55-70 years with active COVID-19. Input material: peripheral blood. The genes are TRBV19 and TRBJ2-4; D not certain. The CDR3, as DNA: TGTGCCAGTAGTATAAGTTTCTCCGGGGCCAAAAACATTCAGTACTTC. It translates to CASSISFSGAKNIQYF. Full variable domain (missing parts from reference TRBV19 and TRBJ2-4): DGGITQSPKYLFRKEGQNVTLSCEQNLNHDAMYWYRQDPGQGLRLIYYSQIVNDFQKGDIAEGYSVSREKKESFPLTVTSAQKNPTAFYLCASSISFSGAKNIQYFGAGTRLSVL.